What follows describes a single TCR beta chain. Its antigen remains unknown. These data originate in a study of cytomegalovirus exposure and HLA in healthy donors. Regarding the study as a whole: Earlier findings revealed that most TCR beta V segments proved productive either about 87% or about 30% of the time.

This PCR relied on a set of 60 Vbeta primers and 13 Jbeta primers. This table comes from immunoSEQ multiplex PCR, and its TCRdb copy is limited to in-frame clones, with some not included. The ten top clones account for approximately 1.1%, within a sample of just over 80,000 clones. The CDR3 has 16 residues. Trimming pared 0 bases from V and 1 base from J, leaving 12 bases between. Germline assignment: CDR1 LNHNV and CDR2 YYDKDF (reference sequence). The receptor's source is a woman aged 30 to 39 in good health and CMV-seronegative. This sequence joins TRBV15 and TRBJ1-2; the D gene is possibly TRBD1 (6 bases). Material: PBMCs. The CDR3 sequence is CATSRDLGGDNYGYTF. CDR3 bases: TGTGCCACCAGCAGAGATCTAGGGGGAGATAACTATGGCTACACCTTC.